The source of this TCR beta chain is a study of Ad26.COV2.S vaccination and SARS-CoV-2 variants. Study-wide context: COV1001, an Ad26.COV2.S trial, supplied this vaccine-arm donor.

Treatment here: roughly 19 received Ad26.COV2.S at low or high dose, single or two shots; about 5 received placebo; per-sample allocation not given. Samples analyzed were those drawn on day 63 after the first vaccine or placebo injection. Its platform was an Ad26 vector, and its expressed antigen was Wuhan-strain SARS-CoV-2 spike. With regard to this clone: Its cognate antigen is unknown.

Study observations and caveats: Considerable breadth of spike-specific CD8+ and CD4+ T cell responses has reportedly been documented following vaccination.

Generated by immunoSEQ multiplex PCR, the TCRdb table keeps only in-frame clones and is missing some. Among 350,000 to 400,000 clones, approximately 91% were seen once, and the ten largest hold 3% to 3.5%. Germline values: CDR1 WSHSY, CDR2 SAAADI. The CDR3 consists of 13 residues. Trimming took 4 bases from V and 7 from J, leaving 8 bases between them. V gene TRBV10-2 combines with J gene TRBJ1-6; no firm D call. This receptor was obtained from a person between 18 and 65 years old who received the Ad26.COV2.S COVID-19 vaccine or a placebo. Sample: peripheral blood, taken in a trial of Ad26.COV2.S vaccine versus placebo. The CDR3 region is CASSGVPNSPLHF. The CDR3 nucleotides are TGCGCCAGCAGTGGGGTCCCGAATTCACCCCTCCACTTT.